The clone carrying this T cell receptor (beta chain) was picked up many times. Molecular barcoded adaptors covering alpha/delta and beta/gamma chains were used on approximately 400 ng RNA. One entry per CDR3 protein, called by TCRdb with MiXCR from the reads. The sample records tens of thousands of distinct CDR3 sequences, about 13% being singletons. These data belong to a study of read filtering for tumor transcriptome and immune sequencing. CDR3 length: 15 residues. From germline, CDR1 is SGHVS and CDR2 FQNEAQ. V gave up 8 bases and J gave up 0 bases, with 17 bases separating them. The sample consisted of a population of CD138-negative cells sorted from bone marrow. This chain links TRBV7-8 with TRBJ2-7, with a weak D call TRBD1 (5 bases). The TCR sequence derives from a donor over 35 with multiple myeloma. CDR3 loop: CASALITGASYEQYF. For the CDR3, the DNA is TGTGCCAGCGCCTTAATTACTGGGGCCTCCTACGAGCAGTACTTC. The variable domain in full, completed from reference TRBV7-8 and TRBJ2-7, reads GAGVSQSPRYKVAKRGQDVALRCDPISGHVSLFWYQQALGQGPEFLTYFQNEAQLDKSGLPSDRFFAERPEGSVSTLKIQRTQQEDSAVYLCASALITGASYEQYFGPGTRLTVT.